This passage covers 6 T cell receptor beta chains from one sample sequenced in a study of T cell changes during pregnancy in multiple sclerosis. TCRdb keeps only in-frame clones here, not all; method: immunoSEQ multiplex PCR. The sample carries 35,000 to 50,000 clones, 70% to 90% recorded once. Source: CD4+ T cells from peripheral blood mononuclear cells, taken after pregnancy. These receptors were taken from a female donor with multiple sclerosis, enrolled in a pregnancy study.

This chain joins TRBV7-3 and TRBJ1-2, with 7 positions matching TRBD1. The CDR3 totals 16 residues. Germline V gives CDR1 SGHTA, CDR2 FQGTGA. The junction had 15 bases not matched to a gene; V was cut back by 5 bases and J by 6 bases. The CDR3 spells CASSAHGTGTADGYTF. CDR3 sequence (DNA): TGTGCCAGCAGCGCCCACGGGACCGGGACAGCAGATGGCTACACCTTC.

CDR3 protein: CASSLKTSTDTQYF. In nucleotides, the CDR3 is TGTGCCAGCAGCTTAAAGACTAGCACAGATACGCAGTATTTT. The chain carries TRBV7-3 and TRBJ2-3; D is uncertain. CDR3 length equals 14 residues. The germline V gene encodes CDR1 SGHTA and CDR2 FQGTGA. V lost 1 base and J 0 bases, leaving 5 bases between the germline ends.

This sequence joins TRBV5-1 and TRBJ2-5, with TRBD2 matching over 8 bases. The CDR3 loop spans 16 amino acids. The J segment lost 1 base and the V segment lost 0 bases, leaving 5 bases of the junction unmatched. Germline V lookup: CDR1 SGHRS, CDR2 YFSETQ. CDR3 coding DNA: TGCGCCAGCAGCTTGGGATTAGCGGGGTCCCAAGAGACCCAGTACTTC. This codes for CASSLGLAGSQETQYF.

The V gene is TRBV18, the J gene TRBJ1-1; D gene uncertain. The CDR3 spans 16 residues. Germline V lookup: CDR1 KGHSH, CDR2 LQKENI. The V end lost 3 bases, the J end lost 4 bases, and 18 bases lay between the germline ends. CDR3 loop: CASSPNSGLTPTEAFF. CDR3 bases: TGTGCCAGCTCACCCAACTCCGGACTGACCCCCACTGAAGCTTTCTTT.

V and J are TRBV5-4 and TRBJ1-2; D not resolved. Germline values: CDR1 SGHNT, CDR2 YYREEE (reference sequence). V gave up 0 bases and J gave up 6 bases, with 6 bases separating them. The CDR3 consists of 12 residues. The CDR3: CASSLVPDGYTF. CDR3 bases: TGTGCCAGCAGCTTGGTTCCGGATGGCTACACCTTC.

This sequence joins TRBV2 and TRBJ1-5; no clear D gene. There are 14 residues in the CDR3. The V gene lost 1 base and the J gene lost 0 bases, with 4 bases spanning the gap. Germline V gives CDR1 SNHLY, CDR2 FYNNEI. The CDR3 DNA sequence: TGTGCCAGCAGTGAAGACAGTAGCAATCAGCCCCAGCATTTT. Protein product: CASSEDSSNQPQHF.